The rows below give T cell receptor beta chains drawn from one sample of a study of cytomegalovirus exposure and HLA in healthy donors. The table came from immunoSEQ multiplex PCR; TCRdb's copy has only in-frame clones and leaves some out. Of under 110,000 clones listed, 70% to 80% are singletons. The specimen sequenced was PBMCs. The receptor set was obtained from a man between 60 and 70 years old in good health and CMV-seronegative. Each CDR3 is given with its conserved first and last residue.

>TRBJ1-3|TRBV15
CATSRRQGTPGNTIYF
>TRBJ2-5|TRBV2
CASRSSGGTQYF
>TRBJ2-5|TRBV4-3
CASSQDLAGGWTQYF
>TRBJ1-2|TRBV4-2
CASSQDGTGQIYGYTF
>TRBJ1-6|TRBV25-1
CASSHNGGLSYNSPLHF
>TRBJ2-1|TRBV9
CASSTRQGPEQFF
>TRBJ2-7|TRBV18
CASSRGNNYEQYF
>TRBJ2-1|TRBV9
CASSVDPGLYNEQFF
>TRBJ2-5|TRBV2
CASSEVGTSGRGTQYF
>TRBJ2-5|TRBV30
CAWSVWRDQETQYF
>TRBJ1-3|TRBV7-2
CASSLRQVSTIYF
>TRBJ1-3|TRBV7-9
CASSLAVISGNTIYF
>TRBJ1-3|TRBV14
CASRTWNGNTIYF
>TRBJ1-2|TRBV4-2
CASSQPLTTGSGGYTF
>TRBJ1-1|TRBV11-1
CASSPRRGRDTEAFF
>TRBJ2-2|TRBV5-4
CASSSTSGELFF
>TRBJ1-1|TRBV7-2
CASSPRGGDGAEAFF
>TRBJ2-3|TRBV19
CASSIVARLSTDTQYF
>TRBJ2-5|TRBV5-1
CASSLAGETQYF
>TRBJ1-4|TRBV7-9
CASSSGQLATNEKLFF
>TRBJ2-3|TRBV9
CASSVGQGQTDTQYF
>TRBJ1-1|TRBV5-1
CASSFSSRGRNTEAFF
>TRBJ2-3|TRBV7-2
CASSLQLAGVTDTQYF
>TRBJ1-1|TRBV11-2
CASSLQGGCAFF
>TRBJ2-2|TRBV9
CASSSRDYSTGELFF
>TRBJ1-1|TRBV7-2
CASSYDRMVMNTEAFF
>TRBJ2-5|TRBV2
CASSQGLGETQYF
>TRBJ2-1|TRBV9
CASSRAGRYNEQFF
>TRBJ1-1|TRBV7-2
CASRPTGGNTEAFF
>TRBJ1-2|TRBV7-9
CASSAGQGTLYGYTF
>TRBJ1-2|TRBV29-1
CSARAGASNWSF